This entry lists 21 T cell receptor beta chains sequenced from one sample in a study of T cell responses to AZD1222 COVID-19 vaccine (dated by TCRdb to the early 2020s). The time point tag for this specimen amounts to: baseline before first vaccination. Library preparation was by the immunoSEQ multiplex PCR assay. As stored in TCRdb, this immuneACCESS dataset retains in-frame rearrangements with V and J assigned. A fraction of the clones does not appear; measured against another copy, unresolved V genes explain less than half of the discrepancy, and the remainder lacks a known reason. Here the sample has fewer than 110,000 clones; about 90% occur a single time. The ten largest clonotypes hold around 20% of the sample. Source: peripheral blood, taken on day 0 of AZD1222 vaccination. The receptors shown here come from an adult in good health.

Written as DNA, the CDR3 is TGCGCCAGCAGCTTGGATGGTAGGGGGGAAGAGACCCAGTACTTC. The encoded protein is CASSLDGRGEETQYF. This chain links TRBV5-1 with TRBJ2-5; D tentatively reads TRBD1 or TRBD2 (6 bases each). The CDR3 totals 15 residues. CDR1 SGHRS and CDR2 YFSETQ come from the germline V gene. Trimming removed 0 bases at V and 3 bases at J, with 12 bases between.

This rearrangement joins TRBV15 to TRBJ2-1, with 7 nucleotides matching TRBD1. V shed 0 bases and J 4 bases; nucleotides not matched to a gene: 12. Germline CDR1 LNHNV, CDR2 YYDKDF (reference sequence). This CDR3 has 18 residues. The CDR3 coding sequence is TGTGCCACCAGCAGAGAGGTCCGTGTGGACAGGCCTTACAATGAGCAGTTCTTC. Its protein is CATSREVRVDRPYNEQFF.

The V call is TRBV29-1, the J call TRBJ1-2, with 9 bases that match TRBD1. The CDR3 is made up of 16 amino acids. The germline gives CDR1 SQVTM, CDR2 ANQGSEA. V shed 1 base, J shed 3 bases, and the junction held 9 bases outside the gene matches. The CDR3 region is CSVEGKQGAGDYGYTF. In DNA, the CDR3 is TGCAGCGTTGAAGGGAAACAGGGGGCGGGAGACTATGGCTACACCTTC.

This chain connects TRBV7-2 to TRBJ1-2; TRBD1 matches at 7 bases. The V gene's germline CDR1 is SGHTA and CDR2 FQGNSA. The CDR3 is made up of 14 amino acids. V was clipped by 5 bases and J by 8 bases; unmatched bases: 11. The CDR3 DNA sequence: TGTGCCAGCAGCCAACCAGGGGAGGGGGCCGGCTACACCTTC. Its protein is CASSQPGEGAGYTF.

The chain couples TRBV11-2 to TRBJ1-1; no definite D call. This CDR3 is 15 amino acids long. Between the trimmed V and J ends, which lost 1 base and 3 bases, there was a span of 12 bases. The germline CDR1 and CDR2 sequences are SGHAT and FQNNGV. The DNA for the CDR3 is TGTGCCAGCAGCTTAGGGACCCGTAGGGACACTGAAGCTTTCTTT. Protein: CASSLGTRRDTEAFF.

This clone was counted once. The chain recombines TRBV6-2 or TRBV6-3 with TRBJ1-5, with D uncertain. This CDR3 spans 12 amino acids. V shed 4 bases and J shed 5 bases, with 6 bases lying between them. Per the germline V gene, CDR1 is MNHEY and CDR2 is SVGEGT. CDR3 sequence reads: CASSSKDQPQHF. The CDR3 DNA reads TGTGCCAGCAGTTCGAAGGATCAGCCCCAGCATTTT.

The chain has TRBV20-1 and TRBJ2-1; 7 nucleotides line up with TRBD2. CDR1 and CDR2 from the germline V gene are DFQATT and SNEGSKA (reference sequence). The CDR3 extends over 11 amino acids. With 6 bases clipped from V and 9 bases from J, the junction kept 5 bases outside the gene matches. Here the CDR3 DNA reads TGCAGTGCGGCGACTAGCAGTGAGCAGTTCTTC. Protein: CSAATSSEQFF.

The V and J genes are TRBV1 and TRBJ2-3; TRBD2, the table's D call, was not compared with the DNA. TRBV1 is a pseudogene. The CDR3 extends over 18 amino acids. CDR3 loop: CTSSQVAPSGGAADTQYF. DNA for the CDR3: TGCACCAGCAGCCAGGTGGCCCCTAGCGGGGGGGCCGCAGATACGCAGTATTTT.

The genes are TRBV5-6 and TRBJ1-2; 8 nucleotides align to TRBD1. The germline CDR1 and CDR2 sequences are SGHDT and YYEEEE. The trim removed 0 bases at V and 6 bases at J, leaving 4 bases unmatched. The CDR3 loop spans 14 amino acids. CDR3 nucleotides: TGTGCCAGCAGCTTGGCCCAGGGGGCTAATGGCTACACCTTC. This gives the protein CASSLAQGANGYTF.

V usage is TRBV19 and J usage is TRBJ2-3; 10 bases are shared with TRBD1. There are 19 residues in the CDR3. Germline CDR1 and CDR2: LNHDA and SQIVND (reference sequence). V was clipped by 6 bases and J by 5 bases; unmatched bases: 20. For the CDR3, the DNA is TGTGCCAGTAGCCTCAACCGGGACAGGGGTGGATTCTATGGAGATACGCAGTATTTT. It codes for CASSLNRDRGGFYGDTQYF. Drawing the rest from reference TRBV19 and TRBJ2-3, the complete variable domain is DGGITQSPKYLFRKEGQNVTLSCEQNLNHDAMYWYRQDPGQGLRLIYYSQIVNDFQKGDIAEGYSVSREKKESFPLTVTSAQKNPTAFYLCASSLNRDRGGFYGDTQYFGPGTRLTVL.

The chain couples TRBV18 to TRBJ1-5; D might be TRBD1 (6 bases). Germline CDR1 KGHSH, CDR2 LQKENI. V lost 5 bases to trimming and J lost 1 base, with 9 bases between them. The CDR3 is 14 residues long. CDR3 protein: CASSSTGSNQPQHF. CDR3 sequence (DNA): TGTGCCAGCTCATCGACAGGAAGCAATCAGCCCCAGCATTTT.

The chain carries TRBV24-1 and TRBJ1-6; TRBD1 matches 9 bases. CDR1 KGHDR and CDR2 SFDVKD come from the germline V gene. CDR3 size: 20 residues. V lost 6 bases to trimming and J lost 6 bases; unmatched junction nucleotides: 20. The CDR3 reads CATSSTRSDRGATSNSPLHF. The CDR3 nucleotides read TGTGCCACCAGTTCGACGAGGTCGGACAGGGGCGCTACCTCTAATTCACCCCTCCACTTT.

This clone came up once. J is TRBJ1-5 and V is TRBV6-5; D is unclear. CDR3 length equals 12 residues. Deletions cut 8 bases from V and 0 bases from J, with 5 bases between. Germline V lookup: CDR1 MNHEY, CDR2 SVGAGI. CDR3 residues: CASCDSNQPQHF. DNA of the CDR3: TGTGCCAGCTGCGATAGCAATCAGCCCCAGCATTTT.

DNA of the CDR3: TGTGCCAGCAGCGTAGTAGCGGGGGCCCTCAATGAGCAGTTCTTC. It specifies CASSVVAGALNEQFF. This sequence joins TRBV9 and TRBJ2-1, with 9 bases identical to TRBD2. This CDR3 has 15 residues. Germline assignment: CDR1 SGDLS and CDR2 YYNGEE. V was pared by 0 bases and J by 6 bases, with 4 bases of the junction left unmatched.

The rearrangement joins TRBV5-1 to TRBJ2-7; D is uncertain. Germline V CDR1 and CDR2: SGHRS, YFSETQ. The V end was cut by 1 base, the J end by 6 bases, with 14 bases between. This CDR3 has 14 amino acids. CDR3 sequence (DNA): TGCGCCAGCAGCTTGAGCCCCCCTCTCTCCGAGCAGTACTTC. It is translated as CASSLSPPLSEQYF.

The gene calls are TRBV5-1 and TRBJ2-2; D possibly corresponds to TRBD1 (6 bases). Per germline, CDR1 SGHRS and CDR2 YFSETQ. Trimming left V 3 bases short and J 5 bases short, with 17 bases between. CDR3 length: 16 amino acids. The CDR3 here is CASSSEGFRGTGELFF. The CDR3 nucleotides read TGCGCCAGCAGCTCCGAGGGGTTCAGGGGAACCGGGGAGCTGTTTTTT.

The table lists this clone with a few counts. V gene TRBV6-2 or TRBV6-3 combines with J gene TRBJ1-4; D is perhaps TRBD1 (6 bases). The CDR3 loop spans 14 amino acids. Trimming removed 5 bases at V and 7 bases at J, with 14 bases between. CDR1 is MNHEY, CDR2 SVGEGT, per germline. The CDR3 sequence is CASSPGEATEKLFF. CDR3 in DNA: TGTGCCAGCAGTCCAGGGGAAGCTACTGAAAAACTGTTTTTT.

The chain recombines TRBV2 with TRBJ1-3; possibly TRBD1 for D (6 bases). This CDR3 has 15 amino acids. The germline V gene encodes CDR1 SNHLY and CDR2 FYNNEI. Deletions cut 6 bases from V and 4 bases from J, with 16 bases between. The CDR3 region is CASRAFGGRGNTIYF. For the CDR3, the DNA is TGTGCCAGCAGAGCCTTCGGGGGCAGGGGAAACACCATATATTTT.

The CDR3 region has the DNA TGTGCCAGTAGTGAACAGGGATATTCACCCCTCCACTTT. Its protein is CASSEQGYSPLHF. The chain couples TRBV19 to TRBJ1-6, with a weak D call TRBD1 (6 bases). The germline V gene has CDR1 LNHDA and CDR2 SQIVND (reference sequence). V lost 5 bases to trimming and J lost 8 bases, with 10 bases between them. The CDR3 is 13 residues long.

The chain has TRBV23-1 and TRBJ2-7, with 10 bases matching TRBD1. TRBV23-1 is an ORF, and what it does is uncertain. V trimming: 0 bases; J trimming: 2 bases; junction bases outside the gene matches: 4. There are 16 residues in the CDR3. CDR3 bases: TGCGCCAGCAGTCAATCGTTCGGGACAGGGGCCTACGAGCAGTACTTC. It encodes CASSQSFGTGAYEQYF.

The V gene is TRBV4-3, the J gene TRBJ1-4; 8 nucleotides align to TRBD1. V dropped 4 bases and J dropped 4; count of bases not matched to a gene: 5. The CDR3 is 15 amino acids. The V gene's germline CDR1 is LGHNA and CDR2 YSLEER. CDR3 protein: CASSPWTGSNEKLFF. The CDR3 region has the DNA TGCGCCAGCAGCCCGTGGACAGGGAGTAATGAAAAACTGTTTTTT.